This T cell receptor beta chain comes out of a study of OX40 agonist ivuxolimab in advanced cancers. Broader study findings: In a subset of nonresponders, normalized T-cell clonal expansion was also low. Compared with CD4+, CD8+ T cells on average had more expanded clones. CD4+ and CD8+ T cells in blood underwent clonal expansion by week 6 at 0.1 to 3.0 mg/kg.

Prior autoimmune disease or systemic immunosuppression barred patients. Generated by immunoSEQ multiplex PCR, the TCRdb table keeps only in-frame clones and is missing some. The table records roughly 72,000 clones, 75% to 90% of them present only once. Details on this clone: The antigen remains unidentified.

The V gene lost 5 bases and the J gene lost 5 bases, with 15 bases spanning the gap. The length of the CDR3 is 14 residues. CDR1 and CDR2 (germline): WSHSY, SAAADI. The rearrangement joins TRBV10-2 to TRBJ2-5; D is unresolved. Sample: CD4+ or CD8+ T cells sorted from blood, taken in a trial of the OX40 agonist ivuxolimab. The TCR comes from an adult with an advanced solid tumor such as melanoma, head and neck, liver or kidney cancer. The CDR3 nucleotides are TGCGCCAGCAGTAAGGATGTGGCCCCCGAGACCCAGTACTTC. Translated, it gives CASSKDVAPETQYF.